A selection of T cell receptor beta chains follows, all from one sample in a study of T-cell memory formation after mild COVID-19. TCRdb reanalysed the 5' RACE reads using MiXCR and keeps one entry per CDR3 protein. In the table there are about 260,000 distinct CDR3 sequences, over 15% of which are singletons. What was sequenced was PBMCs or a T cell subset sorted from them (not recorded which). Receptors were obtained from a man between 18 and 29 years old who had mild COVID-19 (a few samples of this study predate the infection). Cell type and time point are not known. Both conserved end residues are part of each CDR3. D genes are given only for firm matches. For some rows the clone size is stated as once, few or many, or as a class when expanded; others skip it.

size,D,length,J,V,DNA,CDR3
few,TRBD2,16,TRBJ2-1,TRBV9,TGTGCCAGCAGCGTAGTCGGTTTAGCGGGGGCCAATGAGCAGTTCTTC,CASSVVGLAGANEQFF
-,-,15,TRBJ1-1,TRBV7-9,TGTGCCAGCAGCTTGAGTTCGGGACTTAACACTGAAGCTTTCTTT,CASSLSSGLNTEAFF
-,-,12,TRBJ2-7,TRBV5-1,TGCGCCAGCGGCCTAGGGATGGACGAGCAGTACTTC,CASGLGMDEQYF
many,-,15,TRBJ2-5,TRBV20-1,TGCAGTGCTAGAGCTGTGGTTGAACAGTTGGAGACCCAGTACTTC,CSARAVVEQLETQYF
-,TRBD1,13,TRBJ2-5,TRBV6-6,TGTGCCAGCAGGCAGGGGGCAGGGGAGACCCAGTACTTC,CASRQGAGETQYF
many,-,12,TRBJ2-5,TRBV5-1,TGCGCCAGCAGGGTCGCCCAAGAGACCCAGTACTTC,CASRVAQETQYF
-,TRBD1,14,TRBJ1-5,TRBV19,TGTGCCAGTAGTCCGGGACAGGGAGGGATAGGGTCGCATTTT,CASSPGQGGIGSHF
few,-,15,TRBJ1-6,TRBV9,TGTGCCAGCAGCGTAGAACCCGCCACCGCCTCACCCCTCCACTTT,CASSVEPATASPLHF
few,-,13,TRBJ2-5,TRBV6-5,TGTGCCAGCAGAGACTACCCCCGGGAGACCCAGTACTTC,CASRDYPRETQYF
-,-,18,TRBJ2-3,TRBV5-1,TGCGCCAGCAGCTTGGGCCTACTCAACTATGGACAAACAGATACGCAGTATTTT,CASSLGLLNYGQTDTQYF
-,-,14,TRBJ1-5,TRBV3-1,TGTGCCAGCAGCCATGACGGCGGGAATCAGCCCCAGCATTTT,CASSHDGGNQPQHF
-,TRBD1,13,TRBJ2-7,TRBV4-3,TGCGCCAGCAGCCCGATCTCAGGGGGCGAGCAGTACTTC,CASSPISGGEQYF
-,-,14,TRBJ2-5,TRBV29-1,TGCAGCGTTTCAGACGGTTGGTACCAAGAGACCCAGTACTTC,CSVSDGWYQETQYF
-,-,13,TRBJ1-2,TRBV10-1,TGCGCCAGCAGTGAGTCCGCGGGCTATGGCTACACCTTC,CASSESAGYGYTF
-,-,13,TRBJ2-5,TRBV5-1,TGCGCCAGCAGCTGGGGCCCCGTGGAGACCCAGCACTTC,CASSWGPVETQHF
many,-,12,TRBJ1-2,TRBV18,TGTGCCAGCTCACTGACCGCATATGGCTACACCTTC,CASSLTAYGYTF
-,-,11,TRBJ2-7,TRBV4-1,TGCGCCAGCAGCCAAGACGACGAGCAGTACTTC,CASSQDDEQYF
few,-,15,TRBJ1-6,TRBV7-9,TGTGCCAGCAGCCCTAGGGAGGGAATGGTCTCACCCCTCCACTTT,CASSPREGMVSPLHF
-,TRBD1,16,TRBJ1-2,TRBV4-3,TGCGCCAGCAGCCCAAGGGGCAGGGGGCTCCACTATGGCTACACCTTC,CASSPRGRGLHYGYTF
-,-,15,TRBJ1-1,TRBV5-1,TGCGCCAGCAGCCGCATACAGGGTATGAACACTGAAGCTTTCTTT,CASSRIQGMNTEAFF
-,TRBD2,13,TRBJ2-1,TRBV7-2,TGTGCCAGCCGGGCTAGCGGGGGGGCGAGGCAGTTCTTC,CASRASGGARQFF
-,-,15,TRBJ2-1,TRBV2,TGTGCCAGCAGTGAATGGTGGAGCTCCTACAATGAGCAGTTCTTC,CASSEWWSSYNEQFF
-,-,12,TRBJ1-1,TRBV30,TGTGCCTGGAGTGTACGGCAGGAGGCAGCTTTCTTT,CAWSVRQEAAFF
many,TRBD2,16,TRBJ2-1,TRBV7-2,TGTGCCAGCAGCCGTAACGGGGGGAGAGGGTATGATGAGCAGTTCTTC,CASSRNGGRGYDEQFF
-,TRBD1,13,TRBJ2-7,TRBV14,TGTGCCAGCAGCCACGACAGGGTATACGAGCAGTACTTC,CASSHDRVYEQYF
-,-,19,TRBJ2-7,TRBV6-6,TGTGCCAGCAGTTACCCCCAGAGACCTGCGAAGCTTAGCTCCTACGAGCAGTACTTC,CASSYPQRPAKLSSYEQYF
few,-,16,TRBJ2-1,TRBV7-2,TGTGCCAGCAGCTTTGGCGGGGCCCGCTCCTACAATGAGCAGTTCTTC,CASSFGGARSYNEQFF
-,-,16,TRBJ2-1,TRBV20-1,TGCAGTGCTAGACTCAGGGGGGCGGCATACTACAATGAGCAGTTCTTC,CSARLRGAAYYNEQFF
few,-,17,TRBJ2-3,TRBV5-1,TGCGCCAGCAGCTCCCCAAGGATCAGGGAAGGCACAGATACGCAGTATTTT,CASSSPRIREGTDTQYF
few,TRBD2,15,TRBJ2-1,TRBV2,TGTGCCAGCAGGCGCCGGCGGGGGGGCGAGGATGAGCAGTTCTTC,CASRRRRGGEDEQFF
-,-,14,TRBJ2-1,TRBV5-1,TGCGCCAGCAGCCTATATTCTCAAGGGGATGAGCAGTTCTTC,CASSLYSQGDEQFF
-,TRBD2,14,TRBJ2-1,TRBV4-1,TGCGCCAGCAGCCCCGGGGGGGCTTTCAATGAGCAGTTCTTC,CASSPGGAFNEQFF
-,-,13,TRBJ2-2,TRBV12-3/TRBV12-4,TGTGCCAGCAGCCTCCGACGGACCGGGGAGCTGTTTTTT,CASSLRRTGELFF